The present T cell receptor beta chain was sequenced within a study of T cell repertoires in cytomegalovirus infection (dated by TCRdb to 2018 to 2020). With regard to the full study: The HLA type of each donor mattered for the analysis, because public TCR beta signatures pointed to carriage of CMV infection along with the matching HLA type. Beyond this particular receptor, the publication reports: The ex vivo response was dominated by HLA-C-restricted CMV-specific TCR beta clonotypes, and the single most frequent clonotype in two of eight donors was supplied by these HLA-C-restricted clonotypes. Carriers of CMV infection plus the relevant HLA type were discriminated by the cumulative frequency of public TCR beta family members in the study cohort and in an independent 352-donor cohort.

Taken from cysteine to phenylalanine, the CDR3 has 19 residues. Of the read, only the CDR3 DNA is kept; its 57 bases are in frame from base 1. V sheds 3 bases and J sheds 3 bases, leaving 27 bases between their ends. CDR1 and CDR2, looked up from the germline V gene (reference sequence), are SEHNR and FQNEAQ. There are many counts of this clonotype. Its recognized antigen is unknown. No much larger clone is present one base from it, and per-base qualities are unavailable. The instrument given in TCRdb is Illumina HiSeq 1500. The public reads were quality trimmed at Q25 with fastp and then assembled into clones with MiXCR by TCRdb, keeping productive beta chains. Identical CDR3 protein sequences are pooled into one entry, listed with their most common genes and DNA. The sample includes a few hundred thousand distinct CDR3 sequences, with 8% to 9.5% observed a single time. The ten largest account for over 3.5% of the sample.

Rearrangement joined TRBV7-9 to TRBJ2-7; TRBD2 is perhaps the D gene, given 5 matching bases. Source material: PBMCs. The receptor was derived from a human donor in good health (CMV status not recorded). Some clones in this sample may be carry-over from other donors' samples. The CDR3: CASSFRPGGQNREIYEQYF. The sequenced DNA is TGTGCCAGCAGCTTCCGACCCGGCGGGCAAAACAGAGAAATCTACGAGCAGTACTTC.